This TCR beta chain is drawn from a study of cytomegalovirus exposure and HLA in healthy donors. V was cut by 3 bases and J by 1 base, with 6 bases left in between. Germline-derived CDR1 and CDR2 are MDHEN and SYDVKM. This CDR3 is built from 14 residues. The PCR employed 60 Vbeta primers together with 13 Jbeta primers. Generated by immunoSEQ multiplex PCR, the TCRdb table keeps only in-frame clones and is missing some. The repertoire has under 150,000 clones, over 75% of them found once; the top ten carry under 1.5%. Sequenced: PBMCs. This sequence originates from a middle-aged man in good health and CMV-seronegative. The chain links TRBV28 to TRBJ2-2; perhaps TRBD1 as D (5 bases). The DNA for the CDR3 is TGTGCCAGCAGTTTTGACAGGAACACCGGGGAGCTGTTTTTT. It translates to CASSFDRNTGELFF.